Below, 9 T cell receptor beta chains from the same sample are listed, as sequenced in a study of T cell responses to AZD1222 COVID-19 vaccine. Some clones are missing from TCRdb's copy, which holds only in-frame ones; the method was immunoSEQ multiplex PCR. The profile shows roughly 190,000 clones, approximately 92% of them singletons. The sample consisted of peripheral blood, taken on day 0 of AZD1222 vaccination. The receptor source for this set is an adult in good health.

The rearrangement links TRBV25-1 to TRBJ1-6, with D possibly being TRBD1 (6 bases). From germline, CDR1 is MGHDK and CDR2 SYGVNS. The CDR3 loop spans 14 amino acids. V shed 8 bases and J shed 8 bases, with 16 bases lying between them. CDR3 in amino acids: CASALGGRYSPLHF. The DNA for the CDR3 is TGTGCCAGCGCCCTCGGGGGGCGGTATTCACCCCTCCACTTT.

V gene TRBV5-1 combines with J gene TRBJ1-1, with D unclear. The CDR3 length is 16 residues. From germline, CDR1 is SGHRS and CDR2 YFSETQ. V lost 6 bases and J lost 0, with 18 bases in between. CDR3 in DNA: TGCGCCAGCACCCCAACGACGGGAAATTTGAACACTGAAGCTTTCTTT. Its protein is CASTPTTGNLNTEAFF.

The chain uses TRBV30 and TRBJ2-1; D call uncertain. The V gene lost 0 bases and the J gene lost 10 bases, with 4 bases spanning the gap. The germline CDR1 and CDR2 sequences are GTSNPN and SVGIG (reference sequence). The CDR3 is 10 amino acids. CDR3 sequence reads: CAWSVREQFF. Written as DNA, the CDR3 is TGTGCCTGGAGTGTCCGGGAGCAGTTCTTC.

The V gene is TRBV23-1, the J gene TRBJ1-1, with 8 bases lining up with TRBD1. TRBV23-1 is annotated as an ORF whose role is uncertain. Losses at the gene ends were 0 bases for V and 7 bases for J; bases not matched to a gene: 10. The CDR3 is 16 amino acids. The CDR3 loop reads CASSQSGRQGAFEAFF. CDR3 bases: TGCGCCAGCAGTCAATCAGGTAGGCAGGGGGCTTTTGAAGCTTTCTTT.

The CDR3 coding sequence is TGTGCCAGCAATCCAGGGGGCGCTTTCTATGAGCAGTTCTTC. Amino acid sequence: CASNPGGAFYEQFF. V is TRBV28 and J is TRBJ2-1, with 8 bases aligning to TRBD1. The CDR3 is 14 amino acids. V lost 7 bases, J lost 8 bases, and 10 bases stayed unmatched. Per germline, CDR1 MDHEN and CDR2 SYDVKM.

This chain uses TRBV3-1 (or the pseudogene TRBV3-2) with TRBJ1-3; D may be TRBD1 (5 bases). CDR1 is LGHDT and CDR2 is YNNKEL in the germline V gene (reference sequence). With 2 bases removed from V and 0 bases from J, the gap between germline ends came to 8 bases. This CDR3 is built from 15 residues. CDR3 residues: CASSQQGSSGNTIYF. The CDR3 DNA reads TGTGCCAGCAGCCAACAGGGTAGCTCTGGAAACACCATATATTTT.

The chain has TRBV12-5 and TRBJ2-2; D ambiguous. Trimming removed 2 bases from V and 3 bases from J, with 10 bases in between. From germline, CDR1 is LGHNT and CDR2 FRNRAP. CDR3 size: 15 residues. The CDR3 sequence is CASGLSTRDTGELFF. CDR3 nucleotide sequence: TGTGCTAGTGGTTTGTCCACCCGGGACACCGGGGAGCTGTTTTTT.

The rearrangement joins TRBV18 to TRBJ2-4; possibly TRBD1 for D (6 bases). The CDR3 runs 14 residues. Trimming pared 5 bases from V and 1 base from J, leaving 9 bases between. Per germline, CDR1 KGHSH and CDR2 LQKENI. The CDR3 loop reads CASSSQGAKNIQYF. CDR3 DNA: TGTGCCAGCTCATCACAGGGTGCCAAAAACATTCAGTACTTC.

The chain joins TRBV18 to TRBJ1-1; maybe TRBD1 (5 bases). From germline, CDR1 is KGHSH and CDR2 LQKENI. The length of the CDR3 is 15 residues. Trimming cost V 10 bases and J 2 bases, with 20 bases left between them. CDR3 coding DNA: TGTGCCACCTCCAGCCGGGAGGGGCCCAACACTGAAGCTTTCTTT. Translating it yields CATSSREGPNTEAFF.